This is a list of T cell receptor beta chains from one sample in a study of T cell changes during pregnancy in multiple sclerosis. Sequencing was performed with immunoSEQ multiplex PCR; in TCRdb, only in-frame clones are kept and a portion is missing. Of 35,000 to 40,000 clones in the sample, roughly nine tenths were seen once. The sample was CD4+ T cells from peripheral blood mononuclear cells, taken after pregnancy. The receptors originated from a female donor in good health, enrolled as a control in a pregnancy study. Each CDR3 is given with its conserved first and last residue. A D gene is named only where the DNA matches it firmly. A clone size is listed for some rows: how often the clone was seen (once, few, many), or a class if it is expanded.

TGTGCCAGCAGTGGGACTAGCGGAGGCACAGATACGCAGTATTTT,CASSGTSGGTDTQYF,-,TRBV6-4,TRBJ2-3,TRBD2
TGCGCCAGCAGCTTGGACGCGGTGAGCAATCAGCCCCAGCATTTT,CASSLDAVSNQPQHF,-,TRBV5-1,TRBJ1-5,-
TGTGCCAGTAGTCCTAGCGGGAGCACCTTCAACAATGAGCAGTTCTTC,CASSPSGSTFNNEQFF,-,TRBV19,TRBJ2-1,TRBD2
TGTGCCAGCAGCTTGGTGCGGGATCTTACTAGCACAGATACGCAGTATTTT,CASSLVRDLTSTDTQYF,-,TRBV7-3,TRBJ2-3,-
TGTGCCAGCAGGCCCCGGACAGATAGCAATCAGCCCCAGCATTTT,CASRPRTDSNQPQHF,-,TRBV5-8,TRBJ1-5,-
TGTGCCAGCAGCTTAGATAGCGGAGGGTCCGGCTACGAGCAGTACTTC,CASSLDSGGSGYEQYF,-,TRBV11-3,TRBJ2-7,-
TGTGCCAGCAGTTACAGGACGGAGCTAGCGGGGGGTTGGTATTTT,CASSYRTELAGGWYF,-,TRBV6-6,TRBJ2-3,TRBD2
TGTGCCAGCAGCTTCGACACCCTACCTGGAAACACCATATATTTT,CASSFDTLPGNTIYF,few,TRBV11-2,TRBJ1-3,-
TGTGCCAGCACCCCCCCGGGGACTAGCGGGAGGGCCACAGAGACCCAGTACTTC,CASTPPGTSGRATETQYF,-,TRBV28,TRBJ2-5,TRBD2
TGTGCCAGCACCCAGGACAGGTTGACCTACGAGCAGTACTTC,CASTQDRLTYEQYF,-,TRBV6-6,TRBJ2-7,TRBD1
TGTGCCAGTAAGGGGAGGGAGAGCAATCAGCCCCAGCATTTT,CASKGRESNQPQHF,few,TRBV19,TRBJ1-5,-
TGTGCCAGCAGCCACGGGACTGCCCGATTCAATGAGCAGTTCTTC,CASSHGTARFNEQFF,-,TRBV14,TRBJ2-1,-
TGTGCCAGCAGCCAAGACGGCGGAATCCAAGGGGATGAGCAGTTCTTC,CASSQDGGIQGDEQFF,-,TRBV4-2,TRBJ2-1,-
TGCGCCAGCGGAGACAGGGGATTATGGAACACTGAAGCTTTCTTT,CASGDRGLWNTEAFF,-,TRBV4-1,TRBJ1-1,TRBD1
TGTGCCAGCAGCTTTTTCGAGGTCTCCTACGAGCAGTACTTC,CASSFFEVSYEQYF,-,TRBV5-4,TRBJ2-7,-
TGTGCCAGCAGCAGTAGCGGGAGTAGGGACAATGAGCAGTTCTTC,CASSSSGSRDNEQFF,-,TRBV7-6,TRBJ2-1,TRBD2
TGTGCCAGTAGTATAAGGGACAGACTCACCGGGGAGCTGTTTTTT,CASSIRDRLTGELFF,once,TRBV19,TRBJ2-2,TRBD1
TGCGCCAGCAGCTTTGGGGACACTAGCGGGGGGGCGTACGAGCAGTACTTC,CASSFGDTSGGAYEQYF,-,TRBV5-1,TRBJ2-7,TRBD2
TGTGCCAGCAGTACAGAGAACACTGAAGCTTTCTTT,CASSTENTEAFF,-,TRBV11-3,TRBJ1-1,-
TGTGCCAGCTCACCGGACAGGGTGGGAAACACCATATATTTT,CASSPDRVGNTIYF,-,TRBV18,TRBJ1-3,TRBD1
TGTGCCAGCAGCCAAGGGGGGACTAACTGGGGAAAACTGTTTTTT,CASSQGGTNWGKLFF,-,TRBV4-2,TRBJ1-4,-
TGTGCCAGCAGCCCATGGCCCGGTTTAGCCTCTGGGGCCAACGTCCTGACTTTC,CASSPWPGLASGANVLTF,-,TRBV9,TRBJ2-6,-
TGCGCCAGCAGCACCGGACTAGCGGGTTTAACTAACAATGAGCAGTTCTTC,CASSTGLAGLTNNEQFF,-,TRBV5-1,TRBJ2-1,TRBD2
TGTGCCAGCAGCCCGACAGGGGCGAACACCGGGGAGCTGTTTTTT,CASSPTGANTGELFF,-,TRBV7-6,TRBJ2-2,TRBD1
TGTGCCAGCAGTTTAAATAGCCCCTCGGGGAACACCATATATTTT,CASSLNSPSGNTIYF,-,TRBV28,TRBJ1-3,-
TGTGCCAGCAGCGGGACAGGGGCTTCACCCCTCCACTTT,CASSGTGASPLHF,-,TRBV11-3,TRBJ1-6,TRBD1
TGTGCCAGCAGGGGGGACAGGGGCGGCAGTGGCTACACCTTC,CASRGDRGGSGYTF,-,TRBV27,TRBJ1-2,TRBD1
TGTGCCAGCAGTCGAGTGACACCCTCCTACGAGCAGTACTTC,CASSRVTPSYEQYF,-,TRBV6-1,TRBJ2-7,-
TGCGCCAGCCGCTGGGACAGGGAGAGAGAGACCCAGTACTTC,CASRWDRERETQYF,once,TRBV10-2,TRBJ2-5,TRBD1
TGTGCCAGTAGCCGTAATGAAAAACTGTTTTTT,CASSRNEKLFF,-,TRBV19,TRBJ1-4,-
TGCGCCAGCAGTGGTAGACTAGCGGGGGGCACAGATACGCAGTATTTT,CASSGRLAGGTDTQYF,-,TRBV10-1,TRBJ2-3,TRBD2
TGCGCCAGCAGACTAGCGGGCAACACAGATACGCAGTATTTT,CASRLAGNTDTQYF,-,TRBV5-1,TRBJ2-3,TRBD2
TGTGCCAGCAGTTTTGGGCAGGGGGGCAATCAGCCCCAGCATTTT,CASSFGQGGNQPQHF,once,TRBV28,TRBJ1-5,TRBD1